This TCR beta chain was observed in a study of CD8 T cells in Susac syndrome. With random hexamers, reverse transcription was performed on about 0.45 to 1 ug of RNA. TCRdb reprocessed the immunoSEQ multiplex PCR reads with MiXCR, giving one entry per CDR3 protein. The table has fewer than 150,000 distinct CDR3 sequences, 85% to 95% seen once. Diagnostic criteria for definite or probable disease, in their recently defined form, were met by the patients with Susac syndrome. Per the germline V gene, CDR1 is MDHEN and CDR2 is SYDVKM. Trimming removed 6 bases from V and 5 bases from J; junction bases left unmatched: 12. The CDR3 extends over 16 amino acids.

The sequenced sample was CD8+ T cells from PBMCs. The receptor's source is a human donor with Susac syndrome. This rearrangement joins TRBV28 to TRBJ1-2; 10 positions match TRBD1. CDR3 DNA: TGTGCCAGCAGCCGGGACAGGGGATTCACGTTTTATGGCTACACCTTC. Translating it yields CASSRDRGFTFYGYTF.